This T cell receptor (beta chain) is from a study of T cell responses to AZD1222 COVID-19 vaccine. Study-level background: Pooled samples include second doses given at about 4 or 12 weeks.

Assay: immunoSEQ multiplex PCR; the TCRdb copy retains only in-frame clones and omits some. The sample consists of 150,000 to 200,000 clones, around 93% of them appearing once. The CDR3 is 14 amino acids. Germline V CDR1 and CDR2: SGHTA, FQGNSA. The J segment lost 4 bases and the V segment lost 6 bases, leaving 6 bases of the junction unmatched. Study conclusions and caveats: Baseline antibody screening turned up just 6 or 7 seropositive AZD1222 recipients. The sample set comprised mostly white British donors with more females, and clonal diversity was possibly underestimated. The repertoires were collected only after the peak T cell response.

About this clone: Its antigen is unknown.

This chain connects TRBV7-2 to TRBJ1-5, with TRBD1 matching 7 bases. This TCR came from an adult in good health. This sample comprised peripheral blood, obtained on day 0 of AZD1222 vaccination. CDR3 residues: CASRLTGANQPQHF. CDR3 in DNA: TGTGCCAGCAGGCTAACAGGGGCGAATCAGCCCCAGCATTTT.